A single sample gave rise to the 2 T cell receptor beta chains below, sequenced in a study of blood T cell repertoires in COVID-19 (dated by TCRdb to 2018 to 2020). The library was built by means of the immunoSEQ multiplex PCR assay. TCRdb limited this immuneACCESS table to in-frame rearrangements with V and J called. A share of clones is missing; checked studies link under half to unresolved V genes, and the rest is unexplained. For this sample there are a few hundred thousand clones; about 86% appear just once. About 4% of the sample belongs to the ten largest clones. Sequencing was done on a sample of peripheral blood. Every receptor here comes from a man aged 18 to 30 with active or convalescent COVID-19.

This chain links TRBV27 with TRBJ1-6; D remains ambiguous. CDR1 is MNHEY, CDR2 SMNVEV, per germline (reference sequence). Trimming took off 2 bases at V and 7 bases at J, with 9 bases between the two ends. The CDR3 length is 14 residues. CDR3 residues: CASSLVGYNSPLHF. The CDR3 DNA reads as TGTGCCAGCAGTTTAGTCGGGTACAATTCACCCCTCCACTTT.

This clone was observed once. The chain joins TRBV27 to TRBJ1-4; D is unresolved. This CDR3 region has 16 residues. Trimming removed 2 bases from V and 5 bases from J, with 15 bases in between. Germline lookup yields CDR1 MNHEY and CDR2 SMNVEV (reference sequence). The CDR3 protein is CASSLILPSGNEKLFF. The CDR3 DNA follows: TGTGCCAGCAGTTTAATTCTCCCATCAGGAAATGAAAAACTGTTTTTT. Full variable domain (outside the CDR3, taken from reference TRBV27 and TRBJ1-4): EAQVTQNPRYLITVTGKKLTVTCSQNMNHEYMSWYRQDPGLGLRQIYYSMNVEVTDKGDVPEGYKVSRKEKRNFPLILESPSPNQTSLYFCASSLILPSGNEKLFFGSGTQLSVL.